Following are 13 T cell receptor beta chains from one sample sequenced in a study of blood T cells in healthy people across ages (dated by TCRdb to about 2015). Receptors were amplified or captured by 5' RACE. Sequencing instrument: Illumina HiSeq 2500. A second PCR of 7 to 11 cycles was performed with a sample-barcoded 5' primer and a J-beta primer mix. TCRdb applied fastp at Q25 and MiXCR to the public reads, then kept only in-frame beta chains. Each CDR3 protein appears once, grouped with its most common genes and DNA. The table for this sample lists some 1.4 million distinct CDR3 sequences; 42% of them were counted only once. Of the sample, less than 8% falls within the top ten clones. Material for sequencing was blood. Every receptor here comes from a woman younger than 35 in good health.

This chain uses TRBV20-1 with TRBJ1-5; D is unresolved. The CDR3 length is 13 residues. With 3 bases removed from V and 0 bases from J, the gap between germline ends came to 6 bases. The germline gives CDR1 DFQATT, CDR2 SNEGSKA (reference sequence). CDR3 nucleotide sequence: TGCAGTGCTAGTCGCAGTAGCAATCAGCCCCAGCATTTT. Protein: CSASRSSNQPQHF.

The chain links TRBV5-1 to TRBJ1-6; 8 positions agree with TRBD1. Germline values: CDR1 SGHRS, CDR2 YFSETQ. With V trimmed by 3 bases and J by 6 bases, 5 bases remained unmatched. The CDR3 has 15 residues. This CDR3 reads CASSSGGQANSPLHF. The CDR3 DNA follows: TGCGCCAGCAGCTCCGGGGGACAGGCTAATTCACCCCTCCACTTT.

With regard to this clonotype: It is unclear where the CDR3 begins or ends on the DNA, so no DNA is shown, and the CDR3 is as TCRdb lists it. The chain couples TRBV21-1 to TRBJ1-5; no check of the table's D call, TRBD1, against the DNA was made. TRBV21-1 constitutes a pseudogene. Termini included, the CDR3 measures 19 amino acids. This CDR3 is CASSKVGWGRGTGNQPQHF.

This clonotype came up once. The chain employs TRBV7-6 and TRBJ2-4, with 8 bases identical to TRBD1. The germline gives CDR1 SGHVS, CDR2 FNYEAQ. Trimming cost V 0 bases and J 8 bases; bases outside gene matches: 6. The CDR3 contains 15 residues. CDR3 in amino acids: CASSLAVGQADIQYF. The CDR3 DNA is TGTGCCAGCAGCTTAGCGGTGGGACAGGCGGACATTCAGTACTTC.

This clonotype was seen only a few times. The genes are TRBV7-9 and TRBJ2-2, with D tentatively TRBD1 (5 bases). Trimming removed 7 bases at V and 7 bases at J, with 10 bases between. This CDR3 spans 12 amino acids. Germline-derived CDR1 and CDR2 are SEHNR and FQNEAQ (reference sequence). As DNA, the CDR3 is TGTGCCAGCACCAGGGTATACGGGGAGCTGTTTTTT. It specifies CASTRVYGELFF.

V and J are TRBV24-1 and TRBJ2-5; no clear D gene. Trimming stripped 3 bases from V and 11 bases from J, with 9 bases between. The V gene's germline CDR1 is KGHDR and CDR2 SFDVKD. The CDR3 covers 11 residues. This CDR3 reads CATSDMAEQYF. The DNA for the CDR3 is TGTGCCACCAGTGATATGGCAGAGCAGTACTTC.

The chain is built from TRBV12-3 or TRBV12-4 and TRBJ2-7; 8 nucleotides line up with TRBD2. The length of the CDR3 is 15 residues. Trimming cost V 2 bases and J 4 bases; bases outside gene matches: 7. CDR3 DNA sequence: TGTGCCAGCAGTTTATATGGAAGCGGGAGTTACGAGCAGTACTTC. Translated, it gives CASSLYGSGSYEQYF.

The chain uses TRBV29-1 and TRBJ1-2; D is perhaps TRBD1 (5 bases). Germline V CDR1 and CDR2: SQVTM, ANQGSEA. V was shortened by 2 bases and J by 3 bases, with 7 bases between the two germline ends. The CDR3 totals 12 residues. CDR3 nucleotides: TGCAGCGTTGAAACACAGGACTATGGCTACACCTTC. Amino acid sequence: CSVETQDYGYTF.

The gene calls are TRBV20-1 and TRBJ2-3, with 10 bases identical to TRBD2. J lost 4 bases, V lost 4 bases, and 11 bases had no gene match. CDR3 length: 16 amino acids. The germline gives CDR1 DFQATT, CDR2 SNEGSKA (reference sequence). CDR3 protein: CSATSGGASWADTQYF. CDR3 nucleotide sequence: TGCAGTGCTACCAGCGGGGGGGCCAGCTGGGCAGATACGCAGTATTTT.

Written as DNA, the CDR3 is TGTGCCAGCAGCTTAGCGGAGGCAGCATCCTACAATGAGCAGTACTTC. This codes for CASSLAEAASYNEQYF. The chain carries TRBV7-2 and TRBJ2-5; D perhaps matches TRBD2 (5 bases). Germline CDR1 and CDR2: SGHTA and FQGNSA. Trimming took off 0 bases at V and 11 bases at J, with 22 bases between the two ends. This CDR3 is built from 16 residues.

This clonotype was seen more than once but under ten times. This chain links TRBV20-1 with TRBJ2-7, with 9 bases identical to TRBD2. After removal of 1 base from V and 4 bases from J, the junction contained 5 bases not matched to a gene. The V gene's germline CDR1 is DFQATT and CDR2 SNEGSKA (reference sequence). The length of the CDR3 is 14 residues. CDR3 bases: TGCAGTGCTAGAGGGGGCGGGGGGGTTTACGAGCAGTACTTC. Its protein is CSARGGGGVYEQYF.

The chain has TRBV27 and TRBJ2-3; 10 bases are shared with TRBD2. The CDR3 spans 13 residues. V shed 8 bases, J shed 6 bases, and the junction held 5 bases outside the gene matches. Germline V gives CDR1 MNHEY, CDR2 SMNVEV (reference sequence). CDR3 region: CASGISGRDTQYF. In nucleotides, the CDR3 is TGTGCCAGCGGAATTAGCGGGAGGGATACGCAGTATTTT.

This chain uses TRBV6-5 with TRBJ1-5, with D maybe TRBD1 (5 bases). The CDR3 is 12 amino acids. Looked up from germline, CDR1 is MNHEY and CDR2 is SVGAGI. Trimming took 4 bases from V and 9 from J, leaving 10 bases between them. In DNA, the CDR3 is TGTGCCAGCAGTTCGGGGACGGGGCCCCAGCATTTT. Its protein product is CASSSGTGPQHF.